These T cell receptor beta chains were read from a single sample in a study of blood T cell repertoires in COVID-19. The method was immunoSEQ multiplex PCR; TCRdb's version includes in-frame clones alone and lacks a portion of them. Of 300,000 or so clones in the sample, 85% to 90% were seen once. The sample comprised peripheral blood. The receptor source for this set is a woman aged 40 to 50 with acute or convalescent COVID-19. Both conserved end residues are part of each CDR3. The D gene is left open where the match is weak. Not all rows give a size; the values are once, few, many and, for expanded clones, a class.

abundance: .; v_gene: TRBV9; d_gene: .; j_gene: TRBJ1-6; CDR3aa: CASSVEHLNSPLHF; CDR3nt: TGTGCCAGCAGCGTAGAACACCTTAATTCACCCCTCCACTTT
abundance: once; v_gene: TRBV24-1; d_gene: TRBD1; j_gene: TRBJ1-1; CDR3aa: CATSDPWDRGEAFF; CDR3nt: TGTGCCACCAGTGATCCATGGGACAGGGGTGAAGCTTTCTTT
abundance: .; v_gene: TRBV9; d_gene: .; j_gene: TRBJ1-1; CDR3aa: CASSVVITEAFF; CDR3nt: TGTGCCAGCAGCGTAGTTATCACTGAAGCTTTCTTT
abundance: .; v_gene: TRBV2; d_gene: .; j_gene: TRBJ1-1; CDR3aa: CASSGGSNTEAFF; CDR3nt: TGTGCCAGCAGTGGGGGCTCAAACACTGAAGCTTTCTTT
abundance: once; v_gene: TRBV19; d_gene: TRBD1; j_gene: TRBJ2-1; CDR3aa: CASSIGQGSYNEQFF; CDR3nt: TGTGCCAGTAGTATAGGACAGGGATCCTACAATGAGCAGTTCTTC
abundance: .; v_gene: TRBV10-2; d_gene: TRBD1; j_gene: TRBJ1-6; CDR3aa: CASRLPGQGNSPLHF; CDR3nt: TGCGCCAGCAGATTACCCGGACAGGGAAATTCACCCCTCCACTTT
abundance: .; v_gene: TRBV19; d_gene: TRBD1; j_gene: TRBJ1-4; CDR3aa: CASSHGTGGEKLFF; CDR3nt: TGTGCCAGTAGTCACGGGACAGGGGGCGAAAAACTGTTTTTT
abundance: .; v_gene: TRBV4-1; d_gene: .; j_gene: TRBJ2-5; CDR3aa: CASSQLIRETQYF; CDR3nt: TGCGCCAGCAGCCAGCTTATCAGGGAGACCCAGTACTTC
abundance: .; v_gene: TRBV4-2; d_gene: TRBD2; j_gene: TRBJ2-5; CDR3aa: CASSQASGEETQYF; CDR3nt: TGTGCCAGCAGCCAAGCTAGCGGGGAAGAGACCCAGTACTTC
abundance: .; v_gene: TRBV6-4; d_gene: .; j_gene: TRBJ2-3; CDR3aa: CASSEGVGGLADTQYF; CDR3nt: TGTGCCAGCAGTGAAGGGGTCGGGGGGCTCGCAGATACGCAGTATTTT
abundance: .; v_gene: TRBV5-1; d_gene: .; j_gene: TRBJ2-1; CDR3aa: CASSLETNPYNEQFF; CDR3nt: TGCGCCAGCAGCTTGGAGACAAACCCTTACAATGAGCAGTTCTTC
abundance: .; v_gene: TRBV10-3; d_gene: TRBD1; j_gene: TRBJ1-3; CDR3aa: CAISRTGDLSGNTIYF; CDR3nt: TGTGCCATCAGTCGGACAGGGGATCTCTCTGGAAACACCATATATTTT
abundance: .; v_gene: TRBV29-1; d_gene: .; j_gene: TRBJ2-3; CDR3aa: CSVLTGKTDTQYF; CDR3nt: TGCAGCGTTCTAACAGGAAAGACAGATACGCAGTATTTT
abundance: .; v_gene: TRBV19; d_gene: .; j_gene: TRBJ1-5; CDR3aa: CASSTQGKSNQPQHF; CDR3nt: TGTGCCAGTAGTACTCAGGGGAAGAGCAATCAGCCCCAGCATTTT
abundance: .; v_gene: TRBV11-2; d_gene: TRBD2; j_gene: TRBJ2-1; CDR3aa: CASSSPSPGLGRNEQFF; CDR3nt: TGTGCCAGCAGCTCACCCTCCCCGGGACTAGGGAGGAATGAGCAGTTCTTC
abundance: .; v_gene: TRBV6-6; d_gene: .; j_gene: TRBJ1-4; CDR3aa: CASRSGTSNEKLFF; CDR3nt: TGTGCCAGCAGGAGCGGGACCTCTAATGAAAAACTGTTTTTT
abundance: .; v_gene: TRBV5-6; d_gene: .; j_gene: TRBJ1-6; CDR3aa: CASSRGPQNSPLHF; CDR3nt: TGTGCCAGCAGCAGGGGCCCTCAAAATTCACCCCTCCACTTT
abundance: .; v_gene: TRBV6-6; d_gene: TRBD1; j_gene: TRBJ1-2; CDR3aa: CASRTGESGYTF; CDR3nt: TGTGCCAGCAGGACAGGGGAAAGCGGCTACACCTTC
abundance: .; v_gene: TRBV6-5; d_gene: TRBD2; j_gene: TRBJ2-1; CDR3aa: CASSYVGTSGGVTLF; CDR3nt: TGTGCCAGCAGTTACGTGGGGACTAGCGGGGGGGTAACGCTCTTC
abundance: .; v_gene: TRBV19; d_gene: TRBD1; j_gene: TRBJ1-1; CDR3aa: CASSPRQGVSETEAFF; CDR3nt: TGTGCCAGTAGTCCAAGACAGGGCGTGAGCGAGACTGAAGCTTTCTTT
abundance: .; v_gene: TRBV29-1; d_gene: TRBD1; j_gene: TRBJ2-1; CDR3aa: CSVEGQGGNEQFF; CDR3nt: TGCAGCGTTGAGGGACAGGGTGGAAATGAGCAGTTCTTC
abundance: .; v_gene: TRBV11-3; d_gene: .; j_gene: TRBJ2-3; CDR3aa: CASSSRDTDTQYF; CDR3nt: TGTGCCAGCAGCAGCCGGGACACAGATACGCAGTATTTT
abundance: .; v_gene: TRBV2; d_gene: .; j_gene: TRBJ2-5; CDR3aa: CASSPTRQAGETQYF; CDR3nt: TGTGCCAGCAGTCCCACCCGACAGGCCGGAGAGACCCAGTACTTC
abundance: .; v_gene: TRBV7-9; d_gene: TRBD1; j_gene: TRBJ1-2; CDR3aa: CASSPDRAYGYTF; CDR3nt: TGTGCCAGCAGCCCGGACAGGGCCTATGGCTACACCTTC
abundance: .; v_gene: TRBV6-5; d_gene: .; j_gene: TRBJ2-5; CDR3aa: CASSYSSRETQYF; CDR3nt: TGTGCCAGCAGTTACTCCTCTCGGGAGACCCAGTACTTC
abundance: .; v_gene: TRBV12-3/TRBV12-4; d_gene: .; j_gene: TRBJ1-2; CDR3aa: CASSTGVDGYTF; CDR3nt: TGTGCCAGCTCCACGGGGGTTGATGGCTACACCTTC
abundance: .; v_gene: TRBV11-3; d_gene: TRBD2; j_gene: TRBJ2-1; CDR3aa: CASSLGSSGEQFF; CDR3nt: TGTGCCAGCAGCTTAGGATCTAGCGGGGAGCAGTTCTTC
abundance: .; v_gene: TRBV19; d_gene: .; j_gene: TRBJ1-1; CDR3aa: CASSKGQMNTEAFF; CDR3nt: TGTGCCAGTAGCAAGGGACAAATGAACACTGAAGCTTTCTTT
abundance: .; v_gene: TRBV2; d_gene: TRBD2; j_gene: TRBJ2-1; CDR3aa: CASTRLAGSSDEQFF; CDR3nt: TGTGCCAGCACCCGACTAGCGGGTTCGTCCGATGAGCAGTTCTTC
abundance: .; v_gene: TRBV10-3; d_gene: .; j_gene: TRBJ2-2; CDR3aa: CAISEPQGGELFF; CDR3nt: TGTGCCATCAGTGAGCCACAGGGCGGGGAGCTGTTTTTT
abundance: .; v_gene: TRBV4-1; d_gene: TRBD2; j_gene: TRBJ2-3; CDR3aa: CASSQVAGTTDTQYF; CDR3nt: TGCGCCAGCAGCCAAGTAGCGGGGACCACAGATACGCAGTATTTT
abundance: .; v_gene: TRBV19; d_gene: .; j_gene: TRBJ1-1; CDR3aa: CASSIVQGSLSTEAFF; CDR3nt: TGTGCCAGTAGTATAGTCCAGGGCTCCTTGAGCACTGAAGCTTTCTTT
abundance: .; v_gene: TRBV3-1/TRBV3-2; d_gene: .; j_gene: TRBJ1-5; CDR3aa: CASSQDPEVGQPQHF; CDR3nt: TGTGCCAGCAGCCAAGACCCCGAGGTGGGTCAGCCCCAGCATTTT
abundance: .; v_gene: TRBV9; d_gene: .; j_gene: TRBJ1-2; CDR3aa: CASSVLSGYGYTF; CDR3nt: TGTGCCAGCAGCGTATTGAGCGGATATGGCTACACCTTC
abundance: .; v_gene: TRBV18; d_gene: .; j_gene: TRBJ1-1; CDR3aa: CASSPSSNTEAFF; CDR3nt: TGTGCCAGCTCACCCTCGTCGAACACTGAAGCTTTCTTT
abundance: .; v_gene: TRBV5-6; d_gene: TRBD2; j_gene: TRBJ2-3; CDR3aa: CASSLLAGGSTITDTQYF; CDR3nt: TGTGCCAGCAGCTTGCTGGCGGGGGGCTCTACGATCACAGATACGCAGTATTTT
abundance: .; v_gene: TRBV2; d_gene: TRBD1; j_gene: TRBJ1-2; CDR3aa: CASSARGRDRGDYGYTF; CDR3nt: TGTGCCAGCAGCGCTCGGGGCCGGGACAGGGGAGACTATGGCTACACCTTC
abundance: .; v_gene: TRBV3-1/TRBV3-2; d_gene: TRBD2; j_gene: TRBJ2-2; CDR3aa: CASSPRGVANTGELFF; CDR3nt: TGTGCCAGCAGCCCGCGGGGGGTCGCGAACACCGGGGAGCTGTTTTTT
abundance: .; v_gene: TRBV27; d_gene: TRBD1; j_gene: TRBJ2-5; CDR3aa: CASRGDRGRETQYF; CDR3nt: TGTGCCAGCAGGGGGGACAGGGGAAGGGAGACCCAGTACTTC
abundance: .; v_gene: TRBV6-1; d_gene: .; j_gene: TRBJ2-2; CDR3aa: CASSEPANTGELFF; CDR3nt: TGTGCCAGCAGTGAGCCAGCGAACACCGGGGAGCTGTTTTTT